Listed below are T cell receptor beta chains from one sample, sequenced in a study of STAT5B mutations in CD4+ large granular lymphocyte leukemia. Assay used: immunoSEQ multiplex PCR; TCRdb lists only in-frame clones, some missing. This table has approximately 8,100 clones, 76% appearing once. Source material: PBMCs. These receptors came from an older woman with CD4+ T-cell large granular lymphocyte leukemia. CDR3s include the opening cysteine and the closing phenylalanine or tryptophan. The D gene is left open where the match is weak. Clone sizes are given selectively: once, few, many, or a class where the clone is expanded.

NA	TRBV2	TRBJ1-1	NA	CASSGGYGGNTEAFF	TGTGCCAGCAGTGGCGGGTACGGGGGGAACACTGAAGCTTTCTTT
NA	TRBV5-1	TRBJ1-2	NA	CASSLDLQGLEGYTF	TGCGCCAGCAGCTTGGATCTACAGGGATTAGAGGGCTACACCTTC
TRBD1	TRBV5-4	TRBJ2-7	NA	CASSLPTGGYEQYF	TGTGCCAGCAGCTTACCGACAGGGGGCTACGAGCAGTACTTC
NA	TRBV27	TRBJ2-1	NA	CASSSQTTPTEQFF	TGTGCCAGCAGTTCTCAGACTACCCCCACTGAGCAGTTCTTC
TRBD1	TRBV9	TRBJ1-1	few	CASSGSGGTEAFF	TGTGCCAGCAGCGGCTCAGGGGGCACTGAAGCTTTCTTT
TRBD2	TRBV14	TRBJ2-3	NA	CASSQETSTADTQYF	TGTGCCAGCAGCCAAGAGACTAGCACGGCAGATACGCAGTATTTT
TRBD1	TRBV6-6	TRBJ2-5	NA	CASSRDRGLAETQYF	TGTGCCAGCAGTAGGGACAGGGGGCTGGCGGAGACCCAGTACTTC
TRBD1	TRBV9	TRBJ2-6	NA	CASSSRTGSGANVLTF	TGTGCCAGCAGCTCCCGGACAGGCTCTGGGGCCAACGTCCTGACTTTC
NA	TRBV6-5	TRBJ1-2	NA	CASSRATVNYGYTF	TGTGCCAGCAGCCGAGCGACAGTTAACTATGGCTACACCTTC
NA	TRBV4-3	TRBJ2-6	NA	CASSQESMGTGANVLTF	TGCGCCAGCAGCCAAGAGTCGATGGGGACCGGGGCCAACGTCCTGACTTTC
NA	TRBV30	TRBJ2-2	NA	CAWSVRPRAGELFF	TGTGCCTGGAGTGTACGGCCGAGAGCCGGGGAGCTGTTTTTT
NA	TRBV19	TRBJ2-5	NA	CASSSGGRETQYF	TGTGCCAGTAGTTCGGGGGGCAGGGAGACCCAGTACTTC
NA	TRBV2	TRBJ1-2	few	CASRDSLNYGYTF	TGTGCCAGCAGGGACAGCCTTAACTATGGCTACACCTTC
NA	TRBV7-8	TRBJ1-1	NA	CASSLMAQGRITEAFF	TGTGCCAGCAGCTTAATGGCCCAGGGTAGAATAACTGAAGCTTTCTTT
NA	TRBV27	TRBJ1-1	NA	CASSAYLNTEAFF	TGTGCCAGCAGCGCATACCTGAACACTGAAGCTTTCTTT
NA	TRBV4-1	TRBJ1-1	NA	CASSAGQMNTEAFF	TGCGCCAGCAGCGCAGGACAGATGAACACTGAAGCTTTCTTT
NA	TRBV5-6	TRBJ1-5	NA	CASSLWGSNQPQHF	TGTGCCAGCAGCTTGTGGGGGTCCAATCAGCCCCAGCATTTT
TRBD2	TRBV27	TRBJ2-2	once	CASSLQTSGRTPNTGELFF	TGTGCCAGCAGTCTCCAGACTAGCGGGAGGACGCCTAACACCGGGGAGCTGTTTTTT
TRBD2	TRBV7-2	TRBJ2-3	NA	CASSLSSGSSIDTQYF	TGTGCCAGCAGCTTAAGTAGCGGGAGTTCAATAGATACGCAGTATTTT
NA	TRBV25-1	TRBJ1-1	NA	CASSEVAPTNTEAFF	TGTGCCAGCAGTGAAGTGGCACCTACTAACACTGAAGCTTTCTTT
NA	TRBV4-1	TRBJ1-4	NA	CASSQELRSEKLFF	TGCGCCAGCAGCCAAGAACTTAGGAGCGAAAAACTGTTTTTT
NA	TRBV19	TRBJ2-5	once	CASSIIGAPETQYF	TGTGCCAGTAGTATAATAGGGGCTCCAGAGACCCAGTACTTC
NA	TRBV29-1	TRBJ1-2	once	CSVGARGAGNYGYTF	TGCAGCGTGGGGGCTAGGGGGGCCGGTAACTATGGCTACACCTTC
NA	TRBV10-1	TRBJ1-1	few	CASSEGGRSTEAFF	TGCGCCAGCAGTGAAGGTGGTCGGAGCACTGAAGCTTTCTTT